This T cell receptor (beta chain) was captured by sequencing in a study of blood T cell repertoires in COVID-19. Turning to the study itself: The study drew acute and convalescent COVID-19 samples from the United States, Italy and Spain. From T cells, B-cell-depleted T cells, or PBMCs came the material, which was cDNA or gDNA.

The assay was immunoSEQ multiplex PCR, and TCRdb's table has in-frame clones only and misses some. Here the sample spans about 90,000 clones, roughly 84% being singletons. From germline, CDR1 is ENHRY and CDR2 SYGVKD. The CDR3 is made up of 13 amino acids. V lost 4 bases to trimming and J lost 1 base, with 7 bases between them. The sequenced sample consisted of peripheral blood. The sequence was collected from a woman aged 80 or over with active or convalescent COVID-19. The chain recombines TRBV10-3 with TRBJ1-1, with a tentative D call TRBD1 (5 bases). The CDR3 coding sequence is TGTGCCATCAGTGGCAGGGAGAACACTGAAGCTTTCTTT. Protein product: CAISGRENTEAFF.